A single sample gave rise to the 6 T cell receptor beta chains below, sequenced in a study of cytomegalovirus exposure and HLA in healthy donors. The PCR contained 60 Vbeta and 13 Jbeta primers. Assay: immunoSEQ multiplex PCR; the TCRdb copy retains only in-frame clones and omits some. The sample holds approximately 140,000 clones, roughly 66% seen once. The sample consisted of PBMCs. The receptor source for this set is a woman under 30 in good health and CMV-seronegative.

The CDR3 spells CASGLGGGRGEKLFF. The CDR3 DNA sequence: TGTGCCAGCGGCCTTGGAGGGGGCAGGGGTGAAAAACTGTTTTTT. This chain links TRBV2 with TRBJ1-4; TRBD1 aligns across 7 bases. The CDR3 has 15 residues. J lost 7 bases, V lost 8 bases, and 13 bases had no gene match. Germline V CDR1 and CDR2: SNHLY, FYNNEI. The full variable domain, with the rest looked up from reference TRBV2 and TRBJ1-4, is EPEVTQTPSHQVTQMGQEVILRCVPISNHLYFYWYRQILGQKVEFLVSFYNNEISEKSEIFDDQFSVERPDGSNFTLKIRSTKLEDSAMYFCASGLGGGRGEKLFFGSGTQLSVL.

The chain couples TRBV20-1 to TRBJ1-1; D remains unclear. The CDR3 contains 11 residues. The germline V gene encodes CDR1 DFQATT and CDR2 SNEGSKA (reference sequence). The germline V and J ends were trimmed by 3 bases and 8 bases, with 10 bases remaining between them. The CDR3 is CSARRGGEAFF. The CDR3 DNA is TGCAGTGCTAGGAGAGGCGGGGAAGCTTTCTTT.

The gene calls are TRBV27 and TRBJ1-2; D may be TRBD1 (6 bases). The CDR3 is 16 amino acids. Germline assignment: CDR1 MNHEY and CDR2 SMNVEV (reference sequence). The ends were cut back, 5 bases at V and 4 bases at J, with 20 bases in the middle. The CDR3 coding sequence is TGTGCCAGCAGTCTTACAACCGGGACACGCGTCTATGGCTACACCTTC. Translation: CASSLTTGTRVYGYTF.

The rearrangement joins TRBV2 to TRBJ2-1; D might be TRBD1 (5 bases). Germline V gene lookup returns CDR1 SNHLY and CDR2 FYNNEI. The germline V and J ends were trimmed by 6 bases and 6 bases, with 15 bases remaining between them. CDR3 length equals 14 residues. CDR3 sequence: CASRGPPSTNEQFF. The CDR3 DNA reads TGTGCCAGCAGGGGGCCACCCTCGACCAATGAGCAGTTCTTC.

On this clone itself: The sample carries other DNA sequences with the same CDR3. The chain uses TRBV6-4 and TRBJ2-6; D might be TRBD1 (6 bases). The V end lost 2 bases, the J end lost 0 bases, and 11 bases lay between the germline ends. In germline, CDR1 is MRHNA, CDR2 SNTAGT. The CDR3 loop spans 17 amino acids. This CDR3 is CASSDRGFDSGANVLTF. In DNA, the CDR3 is TGTGCCAGCAGTGACAGGGGGTTCGACTCTGGGGCCAACGTCCTGACTTTC.

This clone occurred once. CDR3 residues: CASSHSTGKNTEAFF. In nucleotides, the CDR3 is TGTGCCAGCAGCCACTCGACAGGGAAGAACACTGAAGCTTTCTTT. V and J are TRBV5-4 and TRBJ1-1; 7 bases line up with TRBD1. CDR3 size: 15 residues. Trimming at V came to 4 bases and at J to 1 base, leaving 7 bases not matched to a gene. The germline V gene encodes CDR1 SGHNT and CDR2 YYREEE (reference sequence). Full variable domain (rest looked up from reference TRBV5-4 and TRBJ1-1): ETGVTQSPTHLIKTRGQQVTLRCSSQSGHNTVSWYQQALGQGPQFIFQYYREEENGRGNFPPRFSGLQFPNYSSELNVNALELDDSALYLCASSHSTGKNTEAFFGQGTRLTVV.